Listed below are T cell receptor delta chains from one sample, sequenced in a study of gamma-delta chains in newborns, infants, children. TCRdb redid clone calling on the reads using CATT. Here the sample spans about 4,500 delta-chain clones, about 5% being singletons. Source material: blood. These receptors came from a child who was a newborn, infant or young child, either healthy, febrile or measles-vaccinated (not recorded which). Each CDR3 is given with its conserved first and last residue. The D gene is left open where the match is weak. Clone size is not always given. Where it is, it says once, few, many or a class for expanded clones.

TRDJ3,TRDV2,few,TRDD3,TGTGCCTGTGACCTACTGGGGGATACGCTCTGGGACACCCGACAGATGTTTTTC,CACDLLGDTLWDTRQMFF
TRDJ1,TRDV1,few,.,TGTGCTCTTGGGGAGAGAGCTTCCTACACCGATAAACTCATCTTT,CALGERASYTDKLIF
TRDJ2,TRDV1,.,.,TGTGCTCTTGGGGAAGGGATATTGACAGCACAACTCTTCTTT,CALGEGILTAQLFF
TRDJ3,TRDV2,few,TRDD3,TGTGCCTGTGACACCGCTACTGGGGCCTGGGACACCCGACAGATGTTTTTC,CACDTATGAWDTRQMFF
TRDJ1,TRDV2,.,.,TGTGCCTGTGACACCGTACTGGAAACCGATAAACTCATCTTT,CACDTVLETDKLIF
TRDJ3,TRDV2,few,TRDD3,TGTGCCTGTGACACTGGGGGATACACCCCTAGCTCCTGGGACACCCGACAGATGTTTTTC,CACDTGGYTPSSWDTRQMFF
TRDJ3,TRDV2,.,TRDD3,TGTGCCTGTGACTTTACTGGGGGAAGCTCCTGGGACACCCGACAGATGTTTTTC,CACDFTGGSSWDTRQMFF
TRDJ2,TRDV2,medium-sized,TRDD3,TGTGCCTGTGACATACTGGGGGATAACGTTTTGACAGCACAACTCTTCTTT,CACDILGDNVLTAQLFF
TRDJ2,TRDV1,few,TRDD3,TGTGCTCTTGGGGAACCTTCCCCTGGTACTGGGGGATTCCTTTTGACAGCACAACTCTTCTTT,CALGEPSPGTGGFLLTAQLFF
TRDJ1,TRDV1,.,.,TGTGCTCTTGGGAGGGGTAGGGTCTTTACTGTGGACACCGATAAACTCATCTTT,CALGRGRVFTVDTDKLIF
TRDJ2,TRDV2,few,.,TGTGCCTGTGACACCTGGGGAGCTTTGACAGCGCAACTCTTCTTT,CACDTWGALTAQLFF
TRDJ1,TRAV29/DV5,medium-sized,TRDD3,TGTGCAGCAAGAGGCCTTCCCACTGAACTGGGGGATACTTTTACCGATAAACTCATCTTT,CAARGLPTELGDTFTDKLIF
TRDJ1,TRDV2,.,TRDD3,TGTGCCTGTGACATACTGGGGGATACGCGCACCGATAAACTCATCTTT,CACDILGDTRTDKLIF
TRDJ1,TRDV2,.,.,TGTGCCTGTGACACCTGGGGGGTCTTAGCGGATAAACTCATCTTT,CACDTWGVLADKLIF
TRDJ1,TRDV1,.,.,TGTGCTCTTGGGGGCCCCTACCCGTACTGGGTCGATATACTCATCTTT,CALGGPYPYWVDILIF
TRDJ2,TRDV2,medium-sized,.,TGTGCCTGTGACAAGAGGGGTTCGGACGCTTTGACAGCACAACTCTTCTTT,CACDKRGSDALTAQLFF
TRDJ1,TRDV1,.,TRDD3,TGTGCTCTTGGGGAGCCTACGGCGAGGTACTGGGGGATACCCAGTCTCAACACCGATAAACTCATCTTT,CALGEPTARYWGIPSLNTDKLIF
TRDJ3,TRDV2,.,.,TGTGCCTGTGACACGGTGGGCTCCTGGGACACCCGACAGATGTTTTTC,CACDTVGSWDTRQMFF
TRDJ1,TRAV29/DV5,medium-sized,TRDD3,TGTGCAGCAAGCGCGAAGGGATACTCGTACACCGATAAACTCATCTTT,CAASAKGYSYTDKLIF
TRDJ1,TRDV1,few,.,TGTGCTCTTGGGGAAGGGGGGCCGTTTCATAAACTCATCTTT,CALGEGGPFHKLIF
TRDJ3,TRDV2,medium-sized,.,TGTGCCTGTGACACCGCGGCTGGGAGGAGGTGGGACACCCGACAGATGTTTTTC,CACDTAAGRRWDTRQMFF
TRDJ2,TRDV1,.,TRDD3,TGTGCTCTTGGTCTCGCCTTTTCCCCTTACTGGGGCTCCACACAACTCTTCTTT,CALGLAFSPYWGSTQLFF
TRDJ3,TRDV2,medium-sized,.,TGTGCCTGTGACACTGCGGGGACGAGCTCCTGGGACACCCGACAGATGTTTTTC,CACDTAGTSSWDTRQMFF
TRDJ2,TRDV2,few,.,TGTGCCTGTGACACCGGGGCTTTGACGGCACAACTCTTCTTT,CACDTGALTAQLFF
TRDJ1,TRDV1,few,TRDD2,TGTGCTCTTGGACTGCTTCCTACGGTTAGGAGGGGGGGACGGTACACCGATAAACTCATCTTT,CALGLLPTVRRGGRYTDKLIF
TRDJ2,TRDV2,.,TRDD3,TGCGCCTGTGACTCCTGGGGGATGGAGACAGCACAACTCTTCTTT,CACDSWGMETAQLFF
TRDJ3,TRDV1,few,TRDD3,TGTGCTCTTGGGGAAAATGGATGGTACTGGGGGATACGCCCTAGCTCCTGGGACACCCGACAGATGTTTTTC,CALGENGWYWGIRPSSWDTRQMFF
TRDJ1,TRDV2,few,.,TGTGCCTGTGACACCGAGGGGGTGTACACCGATAAACTCATCTTT,CACDTEGVYTDKLIF
TRDJ3,TRDV2,.,TRDD3,TGTGCCTGTGACTCGGTACTGGGGGACTCCTGGGACACCCGACAGATGTTTTTC,CACDSVLGDSWDTRQMFF
TRDJ3,TRDV2,few,TRDD3,TGTGCCTGTGACATACTGGGGGATACGTCCTGGGACACCCGACAGATGTTTTTC,CACDILGDTSWDTRQMFF
TRDJ3,TRDV2,.,.,TGTGCCTGTGGCACTGCGGGGACGAGCTCCTGGGACACCCGACAGATGTTTTTC,CACGTAGTSSWDTRQMFF
TRDJ2,TRDV1,.,.,TGTGCTCTTGGGGAACGTAGGATACCTTTGACAGCACAACTCTTCTTT,CALGERRIPLTAQLFF
TRDJ1,TRAV29/DV5,medium-sized,TRDD3,TGTGCAGCAAGCTTAAGGTGGGGGAAGCAAGGAAACACCGATAAACTCATCTTT,CAASLRWGKQGNTDKLIF
TRDJ1,TRDV2,few,TRDD3,TGTGCCTGTGACAGACTGGGGGATAACACCGATAAACTCATCTTT,CACDRLGDNTDKLIF
TRDJ3,TRDV2,.,.,.,CACDTVTVFWDTRQMFF
TRDJ1,TRDV2,few,TRDD3,TGTGCCCGTGACGGGGGTACTGGGGGATACGCCGATAAACTCATCTTT,CARDGGTGGYADKLIF
TRDJ3,TRDV2,.,TRDD3,TGTGCCTGTGACACCTGGGGGATATGGGACACCCGACAGATGTTTTTC,CACDTWGIWDTRQMFF
TRDJ1,TRDV1,few,.,TGTGCTCTTGGGGAATCCTTCGTTGGGGCTGTACTGGGTCATAAACTCATCTTT,CALGESFVGAVLGHKLIF
TRDJ2,TRDV2,few,.,TGTGCCTGTGACACTATGGGGGGAACGACAGCACAACTCTTCTTT,CACDTMGGTTAQLFF
TRDJ3,TRDV2,.,TRDD3,TGTGCCTGTGACACCTGGGGGAGCTTAAGCTCCTGGGACACCCGACAGATGTTTTTC,CACDTWGSLSSWDTRQMFF
TRDJ3,TRDV2,few,TRDD3,TGTGCCTGTGACACCGGGGGATACGGAGGCTCCTGGGACACCCGACAGATGTTTTTC,CACDTGGYGGSWDTRQMFF
TRDJ3,TRDV2,few,.,TGTGCCTGTGACTGGGGGCCACGCTCCTGGGACACCCGACAGATGTTTTTC,CACDWGPRSWDTRQMFF
TRDJ1,TRDV1,few,TRDD3,TGTGCTCTTGGGGGGCTTCCTAAAACTACTGGGGGAGTTTACACCGATAAACTCATCTTT,CALGGLPKTTGGVYTDKLIF
TRDJ3,TRDV2,few,TRDD3,TGTGCCTGTGACCCCCTGGGGGATACCACAATAAACTCCTGGGACACCCGACAGATGTTTTTC,CACDPLGDTTINSWDTRQMFF
TRDJ4,TRDV1,.,TRDD3,TGTGCTCTTGGGGAACTAGTCCTCCTGCGGTACTGGGGGATAAAGGGACCCCTGATCTTT,CALGELVLLRYWGIKGPLIF
TRDJ1,TRDV2,few,.,TGTGCCTGTGACAGTGGATACACCGATAAACTCATCTTT,CACDSGYTDKLIF
TRDJ1,TRDV1,.,TRDD3,TGTGCTCTTGGGGAACTTAGGGGGATACGCGGGTACACCGATAAACTCATCTTT,CALGELRGIRGYTDKLIF
TRDJ2,TRDV1,few,.,TGTGCTCTTGGGGAATGTAGGACTTTGACAGCACAACTCTTCTTT,CALGECRTLTAQLFF